The 7 T cell receptor beta chains presented below share a single source sample, sequenced in a study of human T cells and chemical hapten exposure. TCRdb ran MiXCR on the RACE reads and lists one entry per CDR3 protein. The sample has some 81,000 distinct CDR3 sequences; approximately 10% are singletons. Documented time point: patch test 2, 6 weeks after DPC sensitization. Described treatment: therapeutic diphenylcyclopropenone sensitization with weekly scalp DPC. Sample: whole blood, taken in connection with sensitization to the hapten diphenylcyclopropenone (DPC). These receptors were collected from a man aged 18 to 30 with alopecia areata. Some clones in this sample may be carry-over from other donors' samples.

Only a few counts were recorded for this clonotype. The chain links TRBV6-2 or TRBV6-3 to TRBJ1-4; D uncertain. Trimming removed 6 bases at V and 3 bases at J, with 11 bases between. The CDR3 runs 14 residues. Germline CDR1 and CDR2: MNHEY and SVGEGT. The CDR3 loop reads CASRRTSSNEKLFF. DNA for the CDR3: TGTGCCAGCAGGCGGACGTCTTCTAATGAAAAACTGTTTTTT.

In its sample, this clonotype was seen many times. This chain connects TRBV4-1 to TRBJ1-1, with 8 bases that match TRBD1. Germline trimming cut 0 bases from V and 7 bases from J; bases unmatched to any gene: 10. This CDR3 is built from 16 residues. Per germline, CDR1 MGHRA and CDR2 YSYEKL. For the CDR3, the DNA is TGCGCCAGCAGCCAAGATCATAGTCAGGGGGCGGATGAAGCTTTCTTT. It codes for CASSQDHSQGADEAFF.

As regards this clonotype: The CDR3 end shows no conserved phenylalanine or tryptophan, and so a read error is likely. The rearrangement links TRBV5-1 to TRBJ2-1; D is uncertain. Germline V gene sequence: CDR1 SGHRS, CDR2 YFSETQ. This CDR3 has 16 residues. V was shortened by 1 base and J by 0 bases, with 11 bases between the two germline ends. The chain's CDR3 is CASSLPSGSSYNEQFY. The CDR3 nucleotides are TGCGCCAGCAGCTTGCCGTCCGGGTCCTCCTACAATGAGCAGTTCTAC.

This sequence joins TRBV6-4 and TRBJ2-2, with D perhaps matching TRBD2 (6 bases). The CDR3 loop spans 16 amino acids. In germline, CDR1 is MRHNA, CDR2 SNTAGT. Trimming cost V 2 bases and J 4 bases, with 14 bases left between them. The CDR3 protein is CASSDRRRGLTGELFF. The CDR3 region has the DNA TGTGCCAGCAGTGACCGGAGGCGGGGACTCACCGGGGAGCTGTTTTTT.

In the case of this clonotype: A read error is possible here, since a much larger clone lies one base away. CDR3 bases: TGTGCCAGCAGCCCGTCCGGGGGCAGCAATTCACCCCTCCACTTT. This translates into CASSPSGGSNSPLHF. This chain links TRBV7-9 with TRBJ1-6, with D perhaps matching TRBD1 (6 bases). The CDR3 contains 15 residues. The germline V gene has CDR1 SEHNR and CDR2 FQNEAQ (reference sequence). Trimming shortened V by 5 bases and J by 7 bases, and 15 bases separated the two germline ends.

The CDR3 sequence is CASSLGTSGGNEQFF. For the CDR3, the DNA is TGTGCCAGCAGTTTAGGGACTAGCGGCGGGAATGAGCAGTTCTTC. The V call is TRBV27, the J call TRBJ2-1, with 11 bases aligning to TRBD2. The CDR3 is 15 amino acids. V lost 2 bases, J lost 7 bases, and 4 bases stayed unmatched. The germline V gene has CDR1 MNHEY and CDR2 SMNVEV (reference sequence).

The chain combines TRBV20-1 with TRBJ1-3, with D tentatively TRBD1 (5 bases). Germline values: CDR1 DFQATT, CDR2 SNEGSKA (reference sequence). The CDR3 consists of 13 residues. V lost 3 bases, J lost 2 bases, and 8 bases lay in between. CDR3 sequence (DNA): TGCAGTGCTAGCCAGGGTACTGGAAACACCATATATTTT. Translation gives CSASQGTGNTIYF.